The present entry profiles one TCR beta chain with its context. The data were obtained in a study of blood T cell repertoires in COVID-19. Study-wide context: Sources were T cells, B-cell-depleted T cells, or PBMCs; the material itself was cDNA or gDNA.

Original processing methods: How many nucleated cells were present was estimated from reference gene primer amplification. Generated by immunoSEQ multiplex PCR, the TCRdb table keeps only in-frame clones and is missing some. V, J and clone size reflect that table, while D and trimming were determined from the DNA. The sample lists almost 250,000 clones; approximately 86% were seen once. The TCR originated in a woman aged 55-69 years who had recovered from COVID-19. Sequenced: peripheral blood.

CDR3 protein: CASRQPTYEQYF. The DNA of the CDR3 is TGTGCCAGCAGACAGCCAACCTACGAGCAGTACTTC. This chain joins TRBV6-5 and TRBJ2-7; D is ambiguous. Trimming pared 6 bases from V and 2 bases from J, leaving 8 bases between. The CDR3 loop spans 12 amino acids. Germline lookup yields CDR1 MNHEY and CDR2 SVGAGI.